This TCR beta chain was recovered during a study of OX40 agonist ivuxolimab in advanced cancers. Overall study context: Patients were infused with ivuxolimab every 2 weeks at 0.01 to 10 mg/kg. Cancers in dose escalation were hepatocellular, melanoma, renal cell and head and neck.

Trimming removed 4 bases from V and 7 bases from J; junction bases left unmatched: 12. CDR1 and CDR2 (germline): SGHAT, FQDESV (reference sequence). This CDR3 has 15 residues. Profiling relied on immunoSEQ multiplex PCR, and the TCRdb table lists in-frame clones only, not all of them. This table holds roughly 40,000 clones, more than 75% found once. This clone has only one observation. Sample: CD4+ or CD8+ T cells sorted from blood, taken in a trial of the OX40 agonist ivuxolimab. The chain recombines TRBV11-1 with TRBJ2-5, with TRBD1 matching over 7 bases. The receptor was derived from an adult with an advanced solid tumor such as melanoma, head and neck, liver or kidney cancer. The CDR3 spells CASSSWTGGEGTQYF. The CDR3 DNA sequence: TGTGCCAGCAGCTCCTGGACAGGCGGTGAGGGGACCCAGTACTTC.